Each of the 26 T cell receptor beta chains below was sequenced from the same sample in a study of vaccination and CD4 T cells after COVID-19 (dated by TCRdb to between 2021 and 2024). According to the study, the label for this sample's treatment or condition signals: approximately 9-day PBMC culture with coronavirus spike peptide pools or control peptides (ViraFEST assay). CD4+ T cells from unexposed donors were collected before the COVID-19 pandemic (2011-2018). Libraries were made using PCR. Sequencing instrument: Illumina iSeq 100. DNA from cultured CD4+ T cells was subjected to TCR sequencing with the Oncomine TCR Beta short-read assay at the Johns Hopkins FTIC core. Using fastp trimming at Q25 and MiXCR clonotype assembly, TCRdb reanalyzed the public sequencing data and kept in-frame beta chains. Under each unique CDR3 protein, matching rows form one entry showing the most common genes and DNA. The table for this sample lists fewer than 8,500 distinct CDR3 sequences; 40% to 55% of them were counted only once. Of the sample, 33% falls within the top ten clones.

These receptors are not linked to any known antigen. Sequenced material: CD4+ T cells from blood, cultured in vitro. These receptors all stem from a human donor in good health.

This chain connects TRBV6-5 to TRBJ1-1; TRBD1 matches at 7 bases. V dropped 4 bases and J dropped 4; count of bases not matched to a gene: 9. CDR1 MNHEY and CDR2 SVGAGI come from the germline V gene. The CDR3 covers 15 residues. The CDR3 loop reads CASSSLEGASTEAFF. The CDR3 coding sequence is TGTGCCAGCAGTTCACTTGAGGGGGCGAGCACTGAAGCTTTCTTT.

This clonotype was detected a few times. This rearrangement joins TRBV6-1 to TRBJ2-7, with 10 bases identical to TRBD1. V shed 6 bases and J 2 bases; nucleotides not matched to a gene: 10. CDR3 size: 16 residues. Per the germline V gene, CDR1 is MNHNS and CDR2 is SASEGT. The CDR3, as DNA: TGTGCCAGCAGCACTTACCCCGGGACAGGGGCCTACGAGCAGTACTTC. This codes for CASSTYPGTGAYEQYF.

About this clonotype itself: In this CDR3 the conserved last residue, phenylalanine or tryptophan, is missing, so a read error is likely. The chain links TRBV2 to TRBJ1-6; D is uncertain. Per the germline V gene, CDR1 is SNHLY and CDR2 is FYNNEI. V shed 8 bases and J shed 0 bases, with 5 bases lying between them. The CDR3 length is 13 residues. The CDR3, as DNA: TGTGCCAGCCAGGTCTCCTATAATTCACCCCTCCACTCT. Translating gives CASQVSYNSPLHS.

CDR3 DNA: TGTGCCAGCAGTTACTCTGGGGAGTATGGCTACACCTTC. Protein sequence: CASSYSGEYGYTF. V is TRBV6-5 and J is TRBJ1-2; D is unclear. From germline, CDR1 is MNHEY and CDR2 SVGAGI. The CDR3 contains 13 residues. The ends were cut back, 0 bases at V and 5 bases at J, with 7 bases in the middle.

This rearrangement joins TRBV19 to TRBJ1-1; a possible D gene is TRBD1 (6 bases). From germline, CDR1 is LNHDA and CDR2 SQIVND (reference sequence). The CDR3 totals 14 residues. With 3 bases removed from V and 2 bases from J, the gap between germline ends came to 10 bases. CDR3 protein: CASSISGANTEAFF. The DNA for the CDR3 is TGTGCCAGTAGTATTTCAGGGGCCAACACTGAAGCTTTCTTT.

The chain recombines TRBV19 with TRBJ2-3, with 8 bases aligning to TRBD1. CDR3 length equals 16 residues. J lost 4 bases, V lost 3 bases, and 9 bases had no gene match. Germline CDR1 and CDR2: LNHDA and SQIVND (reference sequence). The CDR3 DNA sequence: TGTGCCAGTAGTATTAGTAGGGACAGGTACCCAGATACGCAGTATTTT. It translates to CASSISRDRYPDTQYF.

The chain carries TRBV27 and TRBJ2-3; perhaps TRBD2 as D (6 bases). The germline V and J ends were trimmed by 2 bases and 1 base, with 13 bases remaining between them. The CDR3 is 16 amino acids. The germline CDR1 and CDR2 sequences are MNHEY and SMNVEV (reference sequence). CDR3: CASSLDPSGRTDTQYF. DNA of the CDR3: TGTGCCAGCAGTTTAGACCCAAGCGGGCGCACAGATACGCAGTATTTT.

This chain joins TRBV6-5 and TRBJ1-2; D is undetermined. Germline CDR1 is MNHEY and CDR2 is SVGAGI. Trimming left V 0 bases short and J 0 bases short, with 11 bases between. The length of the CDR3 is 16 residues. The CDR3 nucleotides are TGTGCCAGCAGTTACTCCTTGCTCGGAGCTAACTATGGCTACACCTTC. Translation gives CASSYSLLGANYGYTF.

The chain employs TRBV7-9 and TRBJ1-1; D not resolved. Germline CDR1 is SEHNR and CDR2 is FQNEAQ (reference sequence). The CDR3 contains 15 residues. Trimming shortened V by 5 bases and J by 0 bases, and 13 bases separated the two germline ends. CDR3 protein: CASSARAQLNTEAFF. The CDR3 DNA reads TGTGCCAGCAGCGCCCGGGCCCAACTGAACACTGAAGCTTTCTTT.

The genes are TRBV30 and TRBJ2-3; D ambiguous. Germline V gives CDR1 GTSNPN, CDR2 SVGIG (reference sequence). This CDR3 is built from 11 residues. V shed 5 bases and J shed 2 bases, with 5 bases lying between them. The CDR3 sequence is CAWGITDTQYF. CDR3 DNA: TGTGCCTGGGGGATCACAGATACGCAGTATTTT.

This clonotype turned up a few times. The CDR3, as DNA: TGTGCCAGCACTCTGACTAGCGGGGGGGCCGGAGAGACCCAGTACTTC. Amino acid sequence: CASTLTSGGAGETQYF. The rearrangement links TRBV6-1 to TRBJ2-5; 14 nucleotides agree with TRBD2. Germline V lookup: CDR1 MNHNS, CDR2 SASEGT. V lost 7 bases, J lost 4 bases, and 8 bases stayed unmatched. The CDR3 is 16 amino acids.

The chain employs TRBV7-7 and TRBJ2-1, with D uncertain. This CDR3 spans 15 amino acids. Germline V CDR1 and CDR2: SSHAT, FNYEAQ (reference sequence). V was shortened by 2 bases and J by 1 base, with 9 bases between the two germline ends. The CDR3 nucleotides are TGTGCCAGCAGCTTAAGACGGCTATCCTACAATGAGCAGTTCTTC. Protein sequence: CASSLRRLSYNEQFF.

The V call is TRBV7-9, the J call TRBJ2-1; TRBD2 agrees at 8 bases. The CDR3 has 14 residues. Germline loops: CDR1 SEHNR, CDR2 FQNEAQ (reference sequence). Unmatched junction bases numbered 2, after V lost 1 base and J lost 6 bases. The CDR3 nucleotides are TGTGCCAGCAGCTTAGTGGGACTAGGCAATGAGCAGTTCTTC. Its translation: CASSLVGLGNEQFF. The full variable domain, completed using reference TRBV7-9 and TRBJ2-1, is DTGVSQNPRHKITKRGQNVTFRCDPISEHNRLYWYRQTLGQGPEFLTYFQNEAQLEKSRLLSDRFSAERPKGSFSTLEIQRTEQGDSAMYLCASSLVGLGNEQFFGPGTRLTVL.

For the CDR3, the DNA is TGTGCCAGCAGATCAGGGGTAAATCAGCCCCAGCATTTT. Translated, it gives CASRSGVNQPQHF. The rearrangement links TRBV28 to TRBJ1-5, with a tentative D call TRBD1 (6 bases). The CDR3 length is 13 residues. The ends were cut back, 6 bases at V and 4 bases at J, with 10 bases in the middle. Per germline, CDR1 MDHEN and CDR2 SYDVKM.

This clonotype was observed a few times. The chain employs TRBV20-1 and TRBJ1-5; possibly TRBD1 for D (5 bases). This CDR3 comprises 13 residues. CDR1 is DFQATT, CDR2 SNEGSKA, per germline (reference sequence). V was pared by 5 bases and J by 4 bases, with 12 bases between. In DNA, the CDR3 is TGCAGTGCTTACTCGGACACAAATCAGCCCCAGCATTTT. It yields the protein CSAYSDTNQPQHF.

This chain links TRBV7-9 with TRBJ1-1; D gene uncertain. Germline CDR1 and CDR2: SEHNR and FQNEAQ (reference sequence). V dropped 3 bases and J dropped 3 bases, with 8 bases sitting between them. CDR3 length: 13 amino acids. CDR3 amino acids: CASSLVEDTEAFF. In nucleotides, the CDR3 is TGTGCCAGCAGCTTGGTGGAGGACACTGAAGCTTTCTTT.

Here the CDR3 reads CSARDSRRWEKLFF. CDR3 coding DNA: TGCAGTGCGAGGGACAGCCGACGGTGGGAAAAACTGTTTTTT. The chain couples TRBV20-1 to TRBJ1-4; 7 nucleotides match TRBD1. The length of the CDR3 is 14 residues. Germline assignment: CDR1 DFQATT and CDR2 SNEGSKA (reference sequence). After removal of 6 bases from V and 8 bases from J, the junction contained 12 bases not matched to a gene.

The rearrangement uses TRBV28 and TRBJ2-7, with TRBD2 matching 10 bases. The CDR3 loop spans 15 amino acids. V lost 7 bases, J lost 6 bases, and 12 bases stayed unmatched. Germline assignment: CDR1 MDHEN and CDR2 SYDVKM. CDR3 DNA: TGTGCCAGCACCGGGGGGGGGACTAGCGTAGGCGAGCAGTACTTC. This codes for CASTGGGTSVGEQYF.

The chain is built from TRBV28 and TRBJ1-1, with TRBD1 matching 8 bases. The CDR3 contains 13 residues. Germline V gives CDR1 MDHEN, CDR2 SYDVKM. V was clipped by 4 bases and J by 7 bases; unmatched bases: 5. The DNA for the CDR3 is TGTGCCAGCAGTTCCGGGACAGGTCTTGAAGCTTTCTTT. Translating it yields CASSSGTGLEAFF.

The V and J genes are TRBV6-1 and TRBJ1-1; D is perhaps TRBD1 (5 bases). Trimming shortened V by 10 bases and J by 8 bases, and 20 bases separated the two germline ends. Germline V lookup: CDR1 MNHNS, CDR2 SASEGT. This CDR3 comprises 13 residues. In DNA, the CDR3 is TGTGCCATCAGCGAAACGTTCTCAGGGGAAGCTTTCTTT. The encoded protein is CAISETFSGEAFF.

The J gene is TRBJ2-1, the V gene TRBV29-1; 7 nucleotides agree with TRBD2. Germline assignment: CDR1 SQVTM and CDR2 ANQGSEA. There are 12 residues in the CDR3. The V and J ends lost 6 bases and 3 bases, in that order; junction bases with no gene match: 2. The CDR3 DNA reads TGCAGCGTAGCGGGGAACTACAATGAGCAGTTCTTC. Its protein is CSVAGNYNEQFF.

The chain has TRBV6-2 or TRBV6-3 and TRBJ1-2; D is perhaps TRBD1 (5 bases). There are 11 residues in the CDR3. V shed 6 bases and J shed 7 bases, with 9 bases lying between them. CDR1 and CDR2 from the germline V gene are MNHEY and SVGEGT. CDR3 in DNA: TGTGCCAGCAGAAGGGGCATTGGCTACACCTTC. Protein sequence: CASRRGIGYTF.

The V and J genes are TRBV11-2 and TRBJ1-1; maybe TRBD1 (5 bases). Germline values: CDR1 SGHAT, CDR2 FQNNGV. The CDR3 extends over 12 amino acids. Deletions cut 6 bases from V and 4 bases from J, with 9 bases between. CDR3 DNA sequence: TGTGCCAGCAGGCAGGGTTTCACTGAAGCTTTCTTT. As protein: CASRQGFTEAFF.

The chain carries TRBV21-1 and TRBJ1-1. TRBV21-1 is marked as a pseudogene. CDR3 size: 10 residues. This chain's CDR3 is CASNQRGSFF. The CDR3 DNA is TGTGCCAGCAACCAAAGAGGGTCTTTCTTT.

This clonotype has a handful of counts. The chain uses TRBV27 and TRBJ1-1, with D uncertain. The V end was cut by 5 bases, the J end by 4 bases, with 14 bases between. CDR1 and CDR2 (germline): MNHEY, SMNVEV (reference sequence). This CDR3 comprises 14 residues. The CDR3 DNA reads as TGTGCCAGCAGTCCACTGATTGAAGCCACTGAAGCTTTCTTT. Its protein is CASSPLIEATEAFF.

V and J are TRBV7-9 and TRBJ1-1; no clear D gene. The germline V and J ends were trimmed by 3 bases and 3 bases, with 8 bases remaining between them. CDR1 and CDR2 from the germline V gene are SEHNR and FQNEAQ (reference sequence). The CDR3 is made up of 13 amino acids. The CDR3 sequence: CASSFSTDTEAFF. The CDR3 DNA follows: TGTGCCAGCAGCTTTTCCACAGACACTGAAGCTTTCTTT.